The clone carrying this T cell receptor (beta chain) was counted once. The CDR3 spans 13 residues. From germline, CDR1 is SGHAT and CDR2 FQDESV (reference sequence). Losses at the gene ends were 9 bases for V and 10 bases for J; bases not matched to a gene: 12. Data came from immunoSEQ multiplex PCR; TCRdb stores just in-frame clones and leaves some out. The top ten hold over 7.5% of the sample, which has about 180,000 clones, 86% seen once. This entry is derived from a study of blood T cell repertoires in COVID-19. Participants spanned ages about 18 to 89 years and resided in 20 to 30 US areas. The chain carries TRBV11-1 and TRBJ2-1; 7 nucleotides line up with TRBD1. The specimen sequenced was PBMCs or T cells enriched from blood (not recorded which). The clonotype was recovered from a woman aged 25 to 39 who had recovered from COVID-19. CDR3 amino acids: CASSSLDRAEQFF. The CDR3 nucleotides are TGTGCCAGTTCAAGTCTAGACAGGGCCGAGCAGTTCTTC. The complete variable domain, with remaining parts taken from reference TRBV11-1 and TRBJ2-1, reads EAEVAQSPRYKITEKSQAVAFWCDPISGHATLYWYRQILGQGPELLVQFQDESVVDDSQLPKDRFSAERLKGVDSTLKIQPAELGDSAMYLCASSSLDRAEQFFGPGTRLTVL.